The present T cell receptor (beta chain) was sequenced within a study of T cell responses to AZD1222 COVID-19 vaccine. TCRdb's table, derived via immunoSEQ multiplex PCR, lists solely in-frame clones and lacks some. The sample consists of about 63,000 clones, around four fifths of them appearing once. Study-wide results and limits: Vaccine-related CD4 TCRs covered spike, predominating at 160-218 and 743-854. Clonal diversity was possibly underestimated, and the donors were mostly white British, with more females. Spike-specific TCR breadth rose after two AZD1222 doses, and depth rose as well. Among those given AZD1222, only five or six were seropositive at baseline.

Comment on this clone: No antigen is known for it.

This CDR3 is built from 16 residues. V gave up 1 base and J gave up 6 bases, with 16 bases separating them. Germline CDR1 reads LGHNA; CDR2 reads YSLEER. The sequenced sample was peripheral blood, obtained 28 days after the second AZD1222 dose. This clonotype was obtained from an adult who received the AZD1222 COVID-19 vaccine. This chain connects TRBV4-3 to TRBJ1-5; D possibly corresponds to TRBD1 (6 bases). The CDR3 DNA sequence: TGCGCCAGCAGCCAAGTTATAGGGGGACACAGTCAGCCCCAGCATTTT. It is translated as CASSQVIGGHSQPQHF.